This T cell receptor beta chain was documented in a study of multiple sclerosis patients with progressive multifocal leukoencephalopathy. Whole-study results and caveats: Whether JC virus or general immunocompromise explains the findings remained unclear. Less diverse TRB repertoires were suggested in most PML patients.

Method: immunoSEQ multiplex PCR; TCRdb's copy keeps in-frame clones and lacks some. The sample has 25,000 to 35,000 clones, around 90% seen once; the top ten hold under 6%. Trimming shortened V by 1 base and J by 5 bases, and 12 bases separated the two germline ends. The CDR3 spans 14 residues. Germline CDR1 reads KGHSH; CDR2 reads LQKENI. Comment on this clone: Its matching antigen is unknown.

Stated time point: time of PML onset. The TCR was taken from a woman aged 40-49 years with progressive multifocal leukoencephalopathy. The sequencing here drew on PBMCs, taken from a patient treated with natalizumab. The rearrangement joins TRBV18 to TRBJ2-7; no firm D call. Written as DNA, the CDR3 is TGTGCCAGCTCACCACGGGCAGGTGATCACGAGCAGTACTTC. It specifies CASSPRAGDHEQYF.